This TCR beta chain was recovered during a study of blood T cell repertoires in COVID-19. Across the study: Italy, Spain and the United States were the sources of the convalescent and acute COVID-19 samples. The cDNA or gDNA used as material had been derived from T cells, B-cell-depleted T cells, or PBMCs.

In the authors' methods: For nucleated cells, counts were estimated from reference gene primer amplification. Here immunoSEQ multiplex PCR was the method, and the copy in TCRdb shows in-frame clones only, minus some. V, J and clone size are those of that table, while D and trimming were read from the DNA. The sample holds some 140,000 clones; about 80% are singletons and the top ten take roughly 10%. Sample: peripheral blood. The source is a human donor in a cohort sampled during active COVID-19.

The CDR3 DNA is TGTGCCAGCAGCTCCCTAGAAGCCGGGGAGCTGTTTTTT. Protein product: CASSSLEAGELFF. This sequence joins TRBV5-4 and TRBJ2-2; the D is unclear. Germline V lookup: CDR1 SGHNT, CDR2 YYREEE (reference sequence). This CDR3 comprises 13 residues. V shed 3 bases and J shed 6 bases, with 9 bases lying between them.